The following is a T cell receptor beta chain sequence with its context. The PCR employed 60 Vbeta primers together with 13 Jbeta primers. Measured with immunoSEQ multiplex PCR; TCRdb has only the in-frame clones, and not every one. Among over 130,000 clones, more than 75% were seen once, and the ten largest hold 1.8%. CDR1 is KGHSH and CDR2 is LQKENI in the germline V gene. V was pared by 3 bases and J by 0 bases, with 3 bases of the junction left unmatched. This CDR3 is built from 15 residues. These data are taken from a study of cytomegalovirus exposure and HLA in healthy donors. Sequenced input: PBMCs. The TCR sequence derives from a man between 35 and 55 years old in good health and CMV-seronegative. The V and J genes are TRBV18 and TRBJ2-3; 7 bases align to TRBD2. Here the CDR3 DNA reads TGTGCCAGCTCACCGGCGGGGGTTAGCACAGATACGCAGTATTTT. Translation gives CASSPAGVSTDTQYF.